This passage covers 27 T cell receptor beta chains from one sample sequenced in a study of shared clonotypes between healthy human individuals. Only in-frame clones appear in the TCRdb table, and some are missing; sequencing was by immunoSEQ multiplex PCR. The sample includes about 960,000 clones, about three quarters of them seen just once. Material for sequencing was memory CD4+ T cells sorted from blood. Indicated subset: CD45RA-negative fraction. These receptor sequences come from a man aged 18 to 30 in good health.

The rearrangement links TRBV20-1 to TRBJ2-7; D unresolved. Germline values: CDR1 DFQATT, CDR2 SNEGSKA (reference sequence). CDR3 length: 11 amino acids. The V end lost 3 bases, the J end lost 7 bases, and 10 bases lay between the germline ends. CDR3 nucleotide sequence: TGCAGTGCTAGCGAGCTGAGGGAGCAGTACTTC. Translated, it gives CSASELREQYF.

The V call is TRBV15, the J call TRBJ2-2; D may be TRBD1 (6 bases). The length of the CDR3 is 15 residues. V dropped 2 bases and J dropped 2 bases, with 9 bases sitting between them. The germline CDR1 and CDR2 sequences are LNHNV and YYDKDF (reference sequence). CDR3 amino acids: CATSRSGTNTGELFF. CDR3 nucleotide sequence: TGTGCCACCAGCAGATCCGGGACAAACACCGGGGAGCTGTTTTTT.

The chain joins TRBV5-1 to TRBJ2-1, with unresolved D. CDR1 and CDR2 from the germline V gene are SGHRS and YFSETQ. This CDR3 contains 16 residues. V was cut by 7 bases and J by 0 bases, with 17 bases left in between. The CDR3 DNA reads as TGCGCCAGCGCCCTCGGACCGATTAGCTCCTACAATGAGCAGTTCTTC. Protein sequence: CASALGPISSYNEQFF.

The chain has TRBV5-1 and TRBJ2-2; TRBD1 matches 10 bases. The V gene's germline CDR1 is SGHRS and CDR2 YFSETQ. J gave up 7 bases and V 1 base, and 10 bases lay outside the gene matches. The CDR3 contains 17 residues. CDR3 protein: CASSLSGPGQGFGELFF. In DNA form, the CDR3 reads TGCGCCAGCAGCTTGTCTGGGCCGGGACAGGGGTTCGGGGAGCTGTTTTTT.

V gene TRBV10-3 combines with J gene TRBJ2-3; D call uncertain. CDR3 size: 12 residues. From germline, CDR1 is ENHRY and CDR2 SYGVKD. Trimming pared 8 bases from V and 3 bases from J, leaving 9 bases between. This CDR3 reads CAIAESTDTQYF. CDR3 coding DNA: TGTGCCATCGCGGAGTCGACAGATACGCAGTATTTT.

CDR3 sequence: CATTGRGPVGYTF. The CDR3 coding sequence is TGCGCCACCACGGGCAGGGGGCCCGTGGGCTACACCTTC. The chain combines TRBV10-2 with TRBJ1-2; 8 bases are a match to TRBD1. J lost 8 bases, V lost 10 bases, and 12 bases had no gene match. The CDR3 totals 13 residues. Germline CDR1 WSHSY, CDR2 SAAADI.

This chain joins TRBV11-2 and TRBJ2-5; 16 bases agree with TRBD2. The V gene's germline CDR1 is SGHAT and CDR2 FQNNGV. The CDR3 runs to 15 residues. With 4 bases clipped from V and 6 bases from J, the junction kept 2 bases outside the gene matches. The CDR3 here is CASSSGLAGGKTQYF. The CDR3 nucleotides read TGTGCCAGCAGCTCGGGACTAGCGGGAGGGAAGACCCAGTACTTC.

The CDR3 DNA is TGCGCCAGCAGCCAAGATCAAGGCCCTTACGAGCAGTACTTC. Translation gives CASSQDQGPYEQYF. The genes are TRBV4-3 and TRBJ2-7; D remains ambiguous. The ends were cut back, 0 bases at V and 4 bases at J, with 10 bases in the middle. CDR3 length equals 14 residues. The V gene's germline CDR1 is LGHNA and CDR2 YSLEER.

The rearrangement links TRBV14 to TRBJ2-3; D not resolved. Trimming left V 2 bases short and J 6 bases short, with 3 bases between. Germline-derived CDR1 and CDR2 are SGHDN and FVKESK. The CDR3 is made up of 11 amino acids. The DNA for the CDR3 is TGTGCCAGCAGCCAATTCGATACGCAGTATTTT. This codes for CASSQFDTQYF.

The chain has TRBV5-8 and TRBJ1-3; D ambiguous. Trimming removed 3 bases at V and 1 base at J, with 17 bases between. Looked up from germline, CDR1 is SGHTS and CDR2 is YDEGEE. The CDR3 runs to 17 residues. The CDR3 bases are TGTGCCAGCAGCTACCAAGGGAATGCGCGGTCTGGAAACACCATATATTTT. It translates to CASSYQGNARSGNTIYF. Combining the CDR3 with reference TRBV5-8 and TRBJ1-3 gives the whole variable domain EAGVTQSPTHLIKTRGQQATLRCSPISGHTSVYWYQQALGLGLQFLLWYDEGEERNRGNFPPRFSGRQFPNYSSELNVNALELEDSALYLCASSYQGNARSGNTIYFGEGSWLTVV.

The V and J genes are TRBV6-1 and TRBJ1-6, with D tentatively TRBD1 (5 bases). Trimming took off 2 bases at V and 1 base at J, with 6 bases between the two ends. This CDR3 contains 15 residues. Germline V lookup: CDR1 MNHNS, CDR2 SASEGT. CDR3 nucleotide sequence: TGTGCCAGCAGTGAACAGGGTTCCTATAATTCACCCCTCCACTTT. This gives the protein CASSEQGSYNSPLHF.

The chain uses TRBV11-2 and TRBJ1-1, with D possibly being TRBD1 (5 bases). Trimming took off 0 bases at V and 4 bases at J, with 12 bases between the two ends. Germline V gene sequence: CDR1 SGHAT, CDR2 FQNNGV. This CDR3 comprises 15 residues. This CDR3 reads CASSLEAGTGTEAFF. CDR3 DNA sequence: TGTGCCAGCAGCTTAGAGGCGGGGACGGGCACTGAAGCTTTCTTT.

CDR3 DNA sequence: TGCGCCAGCAGCCAAGTAACAGGGGGCTTCTATGGCTACACCTTC. It specifies CASSQVTGGFYGYTF. The rearrangement joins TRBV4-1 to TRBJ1-2, with TRBD1 matching over 9 bases. This CDR3 region has 15 residues. With V trimmed by 1 base and J by 4 bases, 4 bases remained unmatched. CDR1 is MGHRA, CDR2 YSYEKL, per germline.

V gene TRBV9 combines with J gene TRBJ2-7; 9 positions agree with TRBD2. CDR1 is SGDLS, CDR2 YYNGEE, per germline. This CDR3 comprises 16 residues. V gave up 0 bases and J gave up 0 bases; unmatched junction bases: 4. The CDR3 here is CASSVGSGGYSYEQYF. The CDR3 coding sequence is TGTGCCAGCAGCGTAGGTAGCGGGGGATACTCCTACGAGCAGTACTTC.

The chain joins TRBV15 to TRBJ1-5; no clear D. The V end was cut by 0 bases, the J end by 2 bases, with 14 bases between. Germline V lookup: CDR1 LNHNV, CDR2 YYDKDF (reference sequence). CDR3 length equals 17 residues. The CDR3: CATSRDLLTAGNQPQHF. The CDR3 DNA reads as TGTGCCACCAGCAGAGATCTTCTCACGGCCGGCAATCAGCCCCAGCATTTT.

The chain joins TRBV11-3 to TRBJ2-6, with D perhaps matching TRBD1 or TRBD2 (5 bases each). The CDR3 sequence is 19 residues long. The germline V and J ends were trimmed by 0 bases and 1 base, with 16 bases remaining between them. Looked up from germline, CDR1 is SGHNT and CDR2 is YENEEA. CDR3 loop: CASSLDGTGRGSGANVLTF. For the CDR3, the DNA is TGTGCCAGCAGCTTAGATGGGACCGGACGGGGATCTGGGGCCAACGTCCTGACTTTC. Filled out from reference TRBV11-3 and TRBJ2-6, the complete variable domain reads EAGVVQSPRYKIIEKKQPVAFWCNPISGHNTLYWYLQNLGQGPELLIRYENEEAVDDSQLPKDRFSAERLKGVDSTLKIQPAELGDSAVYLCASSLDGTGRGSGANVLTFGAGSRLTVL.

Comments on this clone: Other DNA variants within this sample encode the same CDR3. CDR3: CASSIDLKKLFF. CDR3 DNA sequence: TGTGCCAGTAGTATAGATCTCAAAAAACTGTTTTTT. The rearrangement uses TRBV19 and TRBJ1-4; D is unclear. V lost 0 bases, J lost 9 bases, and 5 bases lay in between. CDR1 is LNHDA and CDR2 is SQIVND in the germline V gene (reference sequence). This CDR3 has 12 amino acids.

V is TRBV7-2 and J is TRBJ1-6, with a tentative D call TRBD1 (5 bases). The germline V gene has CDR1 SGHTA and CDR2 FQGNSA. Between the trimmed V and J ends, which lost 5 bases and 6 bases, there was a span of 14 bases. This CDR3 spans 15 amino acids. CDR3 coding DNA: TGTGCCAGCAGCGGACTTGCTGGGGCTAATTCACCCCTCCACTTT. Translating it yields CASSGLAGANSPLHF.

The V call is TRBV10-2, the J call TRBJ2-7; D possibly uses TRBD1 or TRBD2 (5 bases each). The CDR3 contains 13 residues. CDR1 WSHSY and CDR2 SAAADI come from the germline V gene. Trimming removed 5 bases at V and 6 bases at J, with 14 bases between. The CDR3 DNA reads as TGCGCCAGCAGTCGGGACCCGAGGGGCGAGCAGTACTTC. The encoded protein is CASSRDPRGEQYF.

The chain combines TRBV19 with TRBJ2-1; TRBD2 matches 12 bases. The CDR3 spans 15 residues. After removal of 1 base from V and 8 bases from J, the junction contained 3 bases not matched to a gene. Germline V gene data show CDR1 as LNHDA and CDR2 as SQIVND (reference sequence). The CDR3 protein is CASSIGSSGRDEQFF. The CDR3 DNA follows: TGTGCCAGTAGTATAGGATCTAGCGGGAGGGATGAGCAGTTCTTC. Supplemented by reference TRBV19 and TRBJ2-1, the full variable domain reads DGGITQSPKYLFRKEGQNVTLSCEQNLNHDAMYWYRQDPGQGLRLIYYSQIVNDFQKGDIAEGYSVSREKKESFPLTVTSAQKNPTAFYLCASSIGSSGRDEQFFGPGTRLTVL.

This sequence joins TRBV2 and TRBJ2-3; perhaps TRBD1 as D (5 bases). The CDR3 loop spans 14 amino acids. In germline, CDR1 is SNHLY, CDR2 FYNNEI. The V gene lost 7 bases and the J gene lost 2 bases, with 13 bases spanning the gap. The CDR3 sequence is CASKQGQNTDTQYF. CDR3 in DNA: TGTGCCAGCAAACAAGGACAAAACACAGATACGCAGTATTTT.

CDR3 amino acids: CASSSQGADTEAFF. The CDR3 nucleotides read TGTGCCAGCAGCTCACAGGGGGCCGACACTGAAGCTTTCTTT. J is TRBJ1-1 and V is TRBV7-3, with 9 bases identical to TRBD1. Germline values: CDR1 SGHTA, CDR2 FQGTGA. V lost 4 bases, J lost 3 bases, and 3 bases stayed unmatched. CDR3 length: 14 amino acids. Variable domain in full (rest from reference TRBV7-3 and TRBJ1-1): GAGVSQTPSNKVTEKGKYVELRCDPISGHTALYWYRQSLGQGPEFLIYFQGTGAADDSGLPNDRFFAVRPEGSVSTLKIQRTERGDSAVYLCASSSQGADTEAFFGQGTRLTVV.

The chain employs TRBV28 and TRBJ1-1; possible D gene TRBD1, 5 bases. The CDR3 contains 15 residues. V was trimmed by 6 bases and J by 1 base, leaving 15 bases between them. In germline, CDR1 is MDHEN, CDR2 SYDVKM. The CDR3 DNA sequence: TGTGCCAGCAGCCTCCGACATCAGGGGAACACTGAAGCTTTCTTT. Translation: CASSLRHQGNTEAFF. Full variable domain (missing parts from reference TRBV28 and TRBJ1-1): DVKVTQSSRYLVKRTGEKVFLECVQDMDHENMFWYRQDPGLGLRLIYFSYDVKMKEKGDIPEGYSVSREKKERFSLILESASTNQTSMYLCASSLRHQGNTEAFFGQGTRLTVV.

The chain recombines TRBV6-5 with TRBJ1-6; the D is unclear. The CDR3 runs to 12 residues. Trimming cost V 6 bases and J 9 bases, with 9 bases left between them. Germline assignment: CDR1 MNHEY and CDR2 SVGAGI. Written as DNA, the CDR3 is TGTGCCAGCAGAGACTCCGTTTCACCCCTCCACTTT. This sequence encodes CASRDSVSPLHF.

The CDR3 region is CASKRTSTDTQYF. In DNA, the CDR3 is TGTGCCAGCAAGCGGACTAGCACAGATACGCAGTATTTT. This chain links TRBV6-6 with TRBJ2-3, with D possibly TRBD2 on 5 matching bases. The CDR3 is made up of 13 amino acids. CDR1 and CDR2 from the germline V gene are MNHNY and SVGAGI (reference sequence). V shed 7 bases and J shed 0 bases, with 8 bases lying between them.

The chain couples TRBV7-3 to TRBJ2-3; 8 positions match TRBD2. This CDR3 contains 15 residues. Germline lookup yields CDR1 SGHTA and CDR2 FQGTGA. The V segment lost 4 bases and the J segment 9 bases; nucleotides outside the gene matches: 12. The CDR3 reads CASSSGPGTSSTQYF. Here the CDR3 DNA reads TGTGCCAGCAGCTCCGGTCCCGGGACTAGTAGCACGCAGTATTTT.

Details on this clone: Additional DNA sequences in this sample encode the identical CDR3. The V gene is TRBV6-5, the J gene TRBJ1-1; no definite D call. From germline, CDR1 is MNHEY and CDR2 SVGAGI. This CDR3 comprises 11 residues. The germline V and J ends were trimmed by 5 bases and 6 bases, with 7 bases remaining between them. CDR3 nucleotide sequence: TGTGCCAGCAGTAGTAGGGCTGAAGCTTTCTTT. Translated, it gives CASSSRAEAFF.